This T cell receptor (beta chain) was profiled in a study of blood T cell repertoires in COVID-19. Background on the study: In each case, the material was cDNA or gDNA derived from T cells, B-cell-depleted T cells, or PBMCs.

Here immunoSEQ multiplex PCR was the method, and the copy in TCRdb shows in-frame clones only, minus some. This table holds fewer than 450,000 clones, around 90% found once. The CDR3 loop spans 13 amino acids. The germline CDR1 and CDR2 sequences are SGHTA and FQGTGA. V shed 3 bases and J 5 bases; nucleotides not matched to a gene: 3. This study enrolled people aged 18 to 89 from 20 to 25 US geographic areas. Clinical history as reported by participants underpinned cohort assignment. Each recovered donor of Cohort 3 presented with two negative PCRs, clearance, or symptom resolution. The sequenced sample consisted of PBMCs or T cells enriched from blood (not recorded which). This TCR came from a young man who had recovered from COVID-19. The gene calls are TRBV7-3 and TRBJ1-1, with 7 positions matching TRBD1. In DNA form, the CDR3 reads TGTGCCAGCAGCTTCAGACAGGGAACTGAAGCTTTCTTT. It specifies CASSFRQGTEAFF.